What follows are 18 T cell receptor beta chains derived from one specimen sequenced in a study of blood T cell repertoires in COVID-19. Profiled with immunoSEQ multiplex PCR; TCRdb holds only in-frame clones, not every one. The sample has roughly 130,000 clones, roughly 80% seen once; the top ten hold over 9%. What was sequenced was PBMCs or T cells enriched from blood (not recorded which). The source is a middle-aged man who had recovered from COVID-19.

As concerns this clone: The same CDR3 is also encoded by other DNA sequences in this sample. The chain links TRBV15 to TRBJ1-5, with D perhaps matching TRBD1 (5 bases). Looked up from germline, CDR1 is LNHNV and CDR2 is YYDKDF (reference sequence). CDR3 length: 14 amino acids. The V end lost 0 bases, the J end lost 7 bases, and 10 bases lay between the germline ends. This chain's CDR3 is CATSRDGGIQPQHF. CDR3 sequence (DNA): TGTGCCACCAGCAGAGATGGGGGGATCCAGCCCCAGCATTTT.

The chain links TRBV18 to TRBJ1-5, with D unresolved. Germline V gives CDR1 KGHSH, CDR2 LQKENI. Between the trimmed V and J ends, which lost 5 bases and 5 bases, there was a span of 16 bases. The CDR3 is 15 residues long. In nucleotides, the CDR3 is TGTGCCAGCTCATCTAGTAGGCAATTAGATCAGCCCCAGCATTTT. It is translated as CASSSSRQLDQPQHF.

This clone has a single count. This chain uses TRBV4-3 with TRBJ1-1, with 7 bases fitting TRBD1. CDR1 and CDR2 from the germline V gene are LGHNA and YSLEER. The V segment lost 0 bases and the J segment 4 bases; nucleotides outside the gene matches: 5. CDR3 length: 15 amino acids. CDR3 region: CASSQEFSGGTEAFF. CDR3 coding DNA: TGCGCCAGCAGCCAAGAGTTCTCAGGGGGCACTGAAGCTTTCTTT.

CDR3 sequence reads: CASSFVQGAGQPQHF. As DNA, the CDR3 is TGTGCCAGCAGTTTCGTACAGGGGGCAGGGCAGCCCCAGCATTTT. V gene TRBV28 combines with J gene TRBJ1-5; 9 bases fit TRBD1. Germline CDR1 reads MDHEN; CDR2 reads SYDVKM. Trimming at V came to 3 bases and at J to 7 bases, leaving 7 bases not matched to a gene. CDR3 length: 15 amino acids.

Remarks on this clone: The junction differs from germline at one of its ends, possibly a read error. The J gene is TRBJ1-2, the V gene TRBV2; possibly TRBD1 for D (5 bases). Germline CDR1 and CDR2: SNHLY and FYNNEI. There are 10 residues in the CDR3. The CDR3 protein is CASGTRGPPF. As DNA, the CDR3 is TGTGCCAGCGGAACGCGGGGCCCCCCATTT.

This clone was counted a few times. The chain couples TRBV5-1 to TRBJ1-2, with a possible D match to TRBD1 (5 bases). Trimming pared 5 bases from V and 7 bases from J, leaving 24 bases between. The germline V gene has CDR1 SGHRS and CDR2 YFSETQ. This CDR3 comprises 16 residues. The CDR3, as DNA: TGCGCCAGCAGACCGGTGACAGTCCCTCGAGGAACTGGCTACACCTTC. It translates to CASRPVTVPRGTGYTF.

The rearrangement uses TRBV28 and TRBJ1-5; TRBD1 might be the D (5 bases). V was pared by 5 bases and J by 5 bases, with 16 bases between. Germline-derived CDR1 and CDR2 are MDHEN and SYDVKM. The CDR3 is made up of 15 amino acids. The CDR3 region has the DNA TGTGCCAGCAGTCCCTCGGGGGTTCTCCATCAGCCCCAGCATTTT. Its translation: CASSPSGVLHQPQHF.

The chain joins TRBV7-8 to TRBJ1-1, with TRBD1 matching over 9 bases. The CDR3 is made up of 14 amino acids. The J segment lost 4 bases and the V segment lost 4 bases, leaving 4 bases of the junction unmatched. Germline V lookup: CDR1 SGHVS, CDR2 FQNEAQ. CDR3 nucleotides: TGTGCCAGCAGCTGGGGGACAGGGAGCACTGAAGCTTTCTTT. This translates into CASSWGTGSTEAFF.

The J gene is TRBJ1-1, the V gene TRBV5-1; the D is unclear. Germline V gene lookup returns CDR1 SGHRS and CDR2 YFSETQ. The CDR3 is made up of 14 amino acids. Trimming cost V 1 base and J 2 bases, with 9 bases left between them. The CDR3 region is CASSLQVENTEAFF. In DNA, the CDR3 is TGCGCCAGCAGCTTGCAGGTAGAAAACACTGAAGCTTTCTTT.

A single count supports this clone. CDR3 region: CASSRGSETEAFF. The CDR3 coding sequence is TGTGCCAGCAGCAGGGGATCAGAAACTGAAGCTTTCTTT. The chain recombines TRBV7-3 with TRBJ1-1; tentative D call: TRBD1 (5 bases). The V end lost 5 bases, the J end lost 5 bases, and 12 bases lay between the germline ends. The CDR3 is made up of 13 amino acids. The germline V gene has CDR1 SGHTA and CDR2 FQGTGA.

This chain joins TRBV19 and TRBJ2-6; no firm D call. Trimming shortened V by 7 bases and J by 1 base, and 17 bases separated the two germline ends. Germline loops: CDR1 LNHDA, CDR2 SQIVND (reference sequence). The CDR3 runs 17 residues. The CDR3 region is CASNSNRRGSGANVLTF. The DNA for the CDR3 is TGTGCCAGTAACTCCAATAGGCGAGGATCTGGGGCCAACGTCCTGACTTTC.

This sequence joins TRBV7-3 and TRBJ1-2; D unclear. Germline V lookup: CDR1 SGHTA, CDR2 FQGTGA. V was trimmed by 5 bases and J by 4 bases, leaving 11 bases between them. CDR3 length: 13 residues. The CDR3 loop is CASSLGETYGYTF. Written as DNA, the CDR3 is TGTGCCAGCAGCCTCGGGGAAACCTATGGCTACACCTTC.

This sequence joins TRBV5-1 and TRBJ1-1; no reliable D call. Trimming removed 3 bases at V and 4 bases at J, with 16 bases between. There are 15 residues in the CDR3. Per the germline V gene, CDR1 is SGHRS and CDR2 is YFSETQ. The CDR3 is CASSSPGGVGTEAFF. DNA for the CDR3: TGCGCCAGCAGCTCGCCGGGAGGAGTGGGCACTGAAGCTTTCTTT.

The chain joins TRBV18 to TRBJ1-5, with TRBD1 as a possible D gene (5 bases). Germline assignment: CDR1 KGHSH and CDR2 LQKENI. The CDR3 consists of 14 residues. The germline V and J ends were trimmed by 5 bases and 4 bases, with 12 bases remaining between them. DNA for the CDR3: TGTGCCAGCTCATTCCAGGGTTCAAATCAGCCCCAGCATTTT. This codes for CASSFQGSNQPQHF.

The rearrangement joins TRBV3-1 (or the pseudogene TRBV3-2) to TRBJ1-4, with 7 bases aligning to TRBD1. J was trimmed by 3 bases and V by 4 bases; bases with no gene match: 5. The CDR3 is 15 residues long. Germline lookup yields CDR1 LGHDT and CDR2 YNNKEL (reference sequence). Here the CDR3 reads CASSRGDSPNEKLFF. In nucleotides, the CDR3 is TGTGCCAGCAGCCGCGGGGACAGTCCTAATGAAAAACTGTTTTTT.

The V and J genes are TRBV27 and TRBJ2-7; no reliable D call. The CDR3 runs to 12 residues. The V end lost 2 bases, the J end lost 6 bases, and 8 bases lay between the germline ends. CDR1 is MNHEY and CDR2 is SMNVEV in the germline V gene (reference sequence). This chain's CDR3 is CASSLIYGEQYF. In DNA, the CDR3 is TGTGCCAGCAGTTTAATATACGGCGAGCAGTACTTC.

The genes are TRBV24-1 and TRBJ2-1, with D possibly matching TRBD2 (7 bases). The CDR3 loop spans 17 amino acids. The germline V gene has CDR1 KGHDR and CDR2 SFDVKD. V lost 5 bases and J 0 bases, leaving 16 bases between the germline ends. DNA of the CDR3: TGTGCCACCAGTGGCCTACAGGGCGGGAGCTCCTACAATGAGCAGTTCTTC. Its translation: CATSGLQGGSSYNEQFF.

The chain links TRBV7-8 to TRBJ2-7; perhaps TRBD1 as D (5 bases). V gave up 5 bases and J gave up 5 bases, with 7 bases separating them. Germline lookup yields CDR1 SGHVS and CDR2 FQNEAQ. This CDR3 contains 11 residues. In DNA, the CDR3 is TGTGCCAGCAGCGCAGGGAACGAGCAGTACTTC. Its translation: CASSAGNEQYF.